This is a list of T cell receptor beta chains from one sample in a study of PD-L1 blockade in urothelial cancer. Only in-frame clones appear in the TCRdb table, and some are missing; sequencing was by immunoSEQ multiplex PCR. The sample consists of 15,000 to 20,000 clones, approximately 80% of them appearing once. The sample was PBMCs, taken around atezolizumab (anti-PD-L1) treatment. The receptors shown here come from a man aged 45-60 years with urothelial cancer. Both conserved end residues are part of each CDR3. The D gene is left open where the match is weak. The size field is filled for only some rows; it gives once, few, many or a size class.

j_call: TRBJ2-6; clone_size: .; d_call: .; v_call: TRBV18; cdr3_nt: TGTGCCAGCTCACCAGTAGGGGATTCCGTCGCGGGGGCCAACGTCCTGACTTTC; cdr3_aa: CASSPVGDSVAGANVLTF
j_call: TRBJ2-3; clone_size: .; d_call: .; v_call: TRBV2; cdr3_nt: TGTGCCAGCACCCAACAGGGCACAGATACGCAGTATTTT; cdr3_aa: CASTQQGTDTQYF
j_call: TRBJ2-1; clone_size: .; d_call: TRBD1; v_call: TRBV18; cdr3_nt: TGTGCCAGCTCACCAAAGGGACAGATCGGCTACAATGAGCAGTTCTTC; cdr3_aa: CASSPKGQIGYNEQFF
j_call: TRBJ1-2; clone_size: .; d_call: TRBD1; v_call: TRBV5-1; cdr3_nt: TGCGCCAGCAGCTTGGATACTACCGGGACAGGGCGGAACTATGGCTACACCTTC; cdr3_aa: CASSLDTTGTGRNYGYTF
j_call: TRBJ2-7; clone_size: .; d_call: .; v_call: TRBV5-1; cdr3_nt: TGCGCCAGCAGCTTGGCGCAGGGGACCGAGCAGTACTTC; cdr3_aa: CASSLAQGTEQYF
j_call: TRBJ1-1; clone_size: .; d_call: TRBD1; v_call: TRBV5-1; cdr3_nt: TGCGCCAGCAGCTTAGAAGGGACAGGGCGCGCGAACACTGAGGCTTTCTTT; cdr3_aa: CASSLEGTGRANTEAFF
j_call: TRBJ2-3; clone_size: .; d_call: .; v_call: TRBV19; cdr3_nt: TGTGCCAGTAAGGTCCACGGCGGGTCCACAGATACGCAGTATTTT; cdr3_aa: CASKVHGGSTDTQYF
j_call: TRBJ2-7; clone_size: .; d_call: TRBD1; v_call: TRBV19; cdr3_nt: TGTGCCAGTAGTGGACGACAGGGATCCTACGAGCAGTACTTC; cdr3_aa: CASSGRQGSYEQYF
j_call: TRBJ2-7; clone_size: once; d_call: TRBD1; v_call: TRBV5-1; cdr3_nt: TGCGCCAGCAGCTTAGGTCTCAGGGGGACAGCCTCCTACGAGCAGTACTTC; cdr3_aa: CASSLGLRGTASYEQYF
j_call: TRBJ1-6; clone_size: .; d_call: .; v_call: TRBV18; cdr3_nt: TGTGCCAGCTCAGTACAGGAGTATAATTCACCCCTCCACTTT; cdr3_aa: CASSVQEYNSPLHF
j_call: TRBJ1-1; clone_size: .; d_call: TRBD1; v_call: TRBV7-6; cdr3_nt: TGTGCCAGCAGCGGGGACAGGGGGAGAACTGAAGCTTTCTTT; cdr3_aa: CASSGDRGRTEAFF
j_call: TRBJ2-7; clone_size: .; d_call: .; v_call: TRBV7-2; cdr3_nt: TGTGCCAGCACCAACGAGGGCGGGTTCTACGAGCAGTACTTC; cdr3_aa: CASTNEGGFYEQYF
j_call: TRBJ2-5; clone_size: few; d_call: TRBD2; v_call: TRBV29-1; cdr3_nt: TGCAGCGTTGCGGGGGGGCTGGGTGGGGAGACCCAGTACTTC; cdr3_aa: CSVAGGLGGETQYF
j_call: TRBJ1-2; clone_size: .; d_call: TRBD1; v_call: TRBV18; cdr3_nt: TGTGCCAGCTCACCACTGGGCCAGACAGGGGTCTTATCGGAGTCCTATGGCTACACCTTC; cdr3_aa: CASSPLGQTGVLSESYGYTF
j_call: TRBJ2-1; clone_size: .; d_call: TRBD2; v_call: TRBV5-1; cdr3_nt: TGCGCCAGCAGCGAAAGGTCTAGCGGGGACAATGAGCAGTTCTTC; cdr3_aa: CASSERSSGDNEQFF
j_call: TRBJ1-1; clone_size: .; d_call: .; v_call: TRBV7-9; cdr3_nt: TGTGCCAGCAGCCGAACAGGGAGCACTGAAGCTTTCTTT; cdr3_aa: CASSRTGSTEAFF
j_call: TRBJ2-7; clone_size: .; d_call: TRBD2; v_call: TRBV7-2; cdr3_nt: TGTGCCAGCAGCTTAGCTCAGGGACTAGCCTACGAGCAGTACTTC; cdr3_aa: CASSLAQGLAYEQYF
j_call: TRBJ2-6; clone_size: .; d_call: TRBD2; v_call: TRBV28; cdr3_nt: TGTGCCAGCAGTAGCGGGGGGGCCTCTGGGGCCAACGTCCTGACTTTC; cdr3_aa: CASSSGGASGANVLTF
j_call: TRBJ2-1; clone_size: .; d_call: .; v_call: TRBV21-1; cdr3_nt: TGTGCCAGCACCAAAACCCCCGGACAGGGGAGCTCCTACAATGAGCAGTTCTTC; cdr3_aa: CASTKTPGQGSSYNEQFF
j_call: TRBJ2-3; clone_size: .; d_call: .; v_call: TRBV6-4; cdr3_nt: TGTGCCAGCAGTGACGGCGGGGCCCACACAGATACGCAGTATTTT; cdr3_aa: CASSDGGAHTDTQYF
j_call: TRBJ1-4; clone_size: .; d_call: .; v_call: TRBV2; cdr3_nt: TGTGCCAGCAGTCGTGCGGTTAATGAAAAACTGTTTTTT; cdr3_aa: CASSRAVNEKLFF
j_call: TRBJ2-2; clone_size: .; d_call: TRBD2; v_call: TRBV4-1; cdr3_nt: TGCGCCAGCAGCCAAGACGGGGGAGGGCTCACCGGGGAGCTGTTTTTT; cdr3_aa: CASSQDGGGLTGELFF
j_call: TRBJ1-5; clone_size: .; d_call: .; v_call: TRBV6-5; cdr3_nt: TGTGCCAGCAGTTACTCGTCAGATCAGCCCCAGCATTTT; cdr3_aa: CASSYSSDQPQHF
j_call: TRBJ2-5; clone_size: .; d_call: TRBD2; v_call: TRBV27; cdr3_nt: TGTGCCAGCAGTTTATCGGGGACTAGCCGAGCGGAGACCCAGTACTTC; cdr3_aa: CASSLSGTSRAETQYF
j_call: TRBJ1-2; clone_size: .; d_call: .; v_call: TRBV5-5; cdr3_nt: TGTGCCAGCAGCCTGGTGGGGGGTGGCTACACCTTC; cdr3_aa: CASSLVGGGYTF
j_call: TRBJ2-7; clone_size: .; d_call: .; v_call: TRBV11-2; cdr3_nt: TGTGCCAGCAGCTTCGACAGAGCCTACGAGCAGTACTTC; cdr3_aa: CASSFDRAYEQYF
j_call: TRBJ1-5; clone_size: .; d_call: .; v_call: TRBV5-5; cdr3_nt: TGTGCCAGCAGCCAGCAGGGAATTTACGGTCAGCCCCAGCATTTT; cdr3_aa: CASSQQGIYGQPQHF
j_call: TRBJ2-2; clone_size: .; d_call: TRBD1; v_call: TRBV11-2; cdr3_nt: TGTGCCAGCGGACAGGGATTCACCGGGGAGCTGTTTTTT; cdr3_aa: CASGQGFTGELFF
j_call: TRBJ2-1; clone_size: .; d_call: TRBD1; v_call: TRBV6-1; cdr3_nt: TGTGCCAGCAGTGTTGGGACAGACAATGAGCAGTTCTTC; cdr3_aa: CASSVGTDNEQFF
j_call: TRBJ2-1; clone_size: .; d_call: .; v_call: TRBV9; cdr3_nt: TGTGCCAGCAGGCCCAGCGACTACAATGAGCAGTTCTTC; cdr3_aa: CASRPSDYNEQFF
j_call: TRBJ2-2; clone_size: .; d_call: TRBD2; v_call: TRBV7-8; cdr3_nt: TGTGCCAGCAGCCAACTAGCGGTGAACACCGGGGAGCTGTTTTTT; cdr3_aa: CASSQLAVNTGELFF
j_call: TRBJ2-1; clone_size: once; d_call: TRBD2; v_call: TRBV4-2; cdr3_nt: TGTGCCAGCAGCCAACTTGTGGGACGGGTGACTAGCGGGGGAGGTGATGAGCAGTTCTTC; cdr3_aa: CASSQLVGRVTSGGGDEQFF
j_call: TRBJ1-4; clone_size: .; d_call: TRBD1; v_call: TRBV5-1; cdr3_nt: TGCGCCAGCAGCTTGGAGGGGGCCCCGAATGAAAAACTGTTTTTT; cdr3_aa: CASSLEGAPNEKLFF
j_call: TRBJ1-2; clone_size: .; d_call: TRBD1; v_call: TRBV5-1; cdr3_nt: TGCGCCAGCAGCTTCAGCGGACAGGGGGAGGGTGGCTACACCTTC; cdr3_aa: CASSFSGQGEGGYTF
j_call: TRBJ2-7; clone_size: medium-sized; d_call: .; v_call: TRBV6-6; cdr3_nt: TGTGCCAGCAGTTACCTGGGGGGGCGTCTAAGCGAGCAGTACTTC; cdr3_aa: CASSYLGGRLSEQYF
j_call: TRBJ2-3; clone_size: .; d_call: TRBD2; v_call: TRBV5-1; cdr3_nt: TGCGCCAGCAGCTTGGAACTAGCGGGAGCGGAGACGCAGTATTTT; cdr3_aa: CASSLELAGAETQYF
j_call: TRBJ1-1; clone_size: .; d_call: TRBD1; v_call: TRBV6-5; cdr3_nt: TGTGCCAGCAGATACAGGGGTAGCACTGAAGCTTTCTTT; cdr3_aa: CASRYRGSTEAFF
j_call: TRBJ1-2; clone_size: .; d_call: .; v_call: TRBV10-3; cdr3_nt: TGTGCCATCAGTGACGGGGGGACACCTCAACGGGGAGGGCATGGCTACACCTTC; cdr3_aa: CAISDGGTPQRGGHGYTF
j_call: TRBJ2-1; clone_size: .; d_call: TRBD2; v_call: TRBV7-6; cdr3_nt: TGTGCCAGCAGCTTAAGGGCTAGCGGGAGCGGTAGTGAGCAGTTCTTC; cdr3_aa: CASSLRASGSGSEQFF
j_call: TRBJ1-4; clone_size: .; d_call: .; v_call: TRBV10-1; cdr3_nt: TGCGCCCCTCGTAGTGAAAAACTGTTTTTT; cdr3_aa: CAPRSEKLFF
j_call: TRBJ1-2; clone_size: .; d_call: TRBD1; v_call: TRBV7-9; cdr3_nt: TGTGCCAGCAGCCGAGTGGACAGGGGTGGGGACTATGGCTACACCTTC; cdr3_aa: CASSRVDRGGDYGYTF
j_call: TRBJ1-5; clone_size: .; d_call: .; v_call: TRBV18; cdr3_nt: TGTGCCAGCTCACCAGAGTATCAGGGGAGCAATCAGCCCCAGCATTTT; cdr3_aa: CASSPEYQGSNQPQHF
j_call: TRBJ2-1; clone_size: .; d_call: TRBD2; v_call: TRBV5-1; cdr3_nt: TGCGCCAGCAGCTTGATTGGTAGCGGGAGACGAAACAATGAGCAGTTCTTC; cdr3_aa: CASSLIGSGRRNNEQFF
j_call: TRBJ1-6; clone_size: .; d_call: .; v_call: TRBV11-2; cdr3_nt: TGTGCCAGCAGCCGCGGCGGAGTCAATTCACCCCTCCACTTT; cdr3_aa: CASSRGGVNSPLHF
j_call: TRBJ2-7; clone_size: .; d_call: TRBD2; v_call: TRBV9; cdr3_nt: TGTGCCAGCAGCCCTTTCGCAAGGGGGAGCGGGAGATCAGAGCAGTACTTC; cdr3_aa: CASSPFARGSGRSEQYF
j_call: TRBJ2-2; clone_size: once; d_call: .; v_call: TRBV19; cdr3_nt: TGTGCCAGTAGTATCGGACAGACGAACACCGGGGAGCTGTTTTTT; cdr3_aa: CASSIGQTNTGELFF
j_call: TRBJ1-1; clone_size: once; d_call: .; v_call: TRBV6-5; cdr3_nt: TGTGCCAGCAGTTACCACAGGGTTGGCACTGAAGCTTTCTTT; cdr3_aa: CASSYHRVGTEAFF
j_call: TRBJ2-7; clone_size: .; d_call: TRBD1; v_call: TRBV27; cdr3_nt: TGTGCCAGCAGTTATAGGACAGGGGGCACCACCCTCTACGAGCAGTACTTC; cdr3_aa: CASSYRTGGTTLYEQYF
j_call: TRBJ2-2; clone_size: .; d_call: .; v_call: TRBV11-2; cdr3_nt: TGTGCCAGCAGCTTAAGCTTGACAGGGGAGCTGTTTTTT; cdr3_aa: CASSLSLTGELFF
j_call: TRBJ1-3; clone_size: .; d_call: .; v_call: TRBV12-1; cdr3_nt: TGTGCCAGCAGCCATCCGACAAGCCTCTCTGGAAACACCATATATTTT; cdr3_aa: CASSHPTSLSGNTIYF
j_call: TRBJ2-3; clone_size: .; d_call: TRBD2; v_call: TRBV5-1; cdr3_nt: TGCGCCAGCAGCTTGGGCCGGGGCGGGGGTAGCACAGATACGCAGTATTTT; cdr3_aa: CASSLGRGGGSTDTQYF
j_call: TRBJ2-1; clone_size: .; d_call: .; v_call: TRBV11-1; cdr3_nt: TGTGCCAGCAGTTCACGGGGTGAGCAGTTCTTC; cdr3_aa: CASSSRGEQFF
j_call: TRBJ1-1; clone_size: .; d_call: TRBD1; v_call: TRBV7-2; cdr3_nt: TGTGCCAGCAGTCCGGACAGGGTTAGGGCTTTCTTT; cdr3_aa: CASSPDRVRAFF
j_call: TRBJ1-1; clone_size: .; d_call: .; v_call: TRBV6-5; cdr3_nt: TGTGCCAGCAAGGGGGGGATGACTGAAGCTTTCTTT; cdr3_aa: CASKGGMTEAFF
j_call: TRBJ2-1; clone_size: .; d_call: TRBD2; v_call: TRBV5-1; cdr3_nt: TGCGCCAGCAGCTTTAGGACTAGCGCGAGAGTAGATGAGCAGTTCTTC; cdr3_aa: CASSFRTSARVDEQFF
j_call: TRBJ2-5; clone_size: .; d_call: .; v_call: TRBV6-5; cdr3_nt: TGTGCCAGCAGTAACCCCGGCCAGGGAAAAGAGACCCAGTACTTC; cdr3_aa: CASSNPGQGKETQYF
j_call: TRBJ1-3; clone_size: .; d_call: .; v_call: TRBV10-2; cdr3_nt: TGCGCCAGCAGTGAAGGAGTGAACAACGGAAACACCATATATTTT; cdr3_aa: CASSEGVNNGNTIYF
j_call: TRBJ1-4; clone_size: .; d_call: .; v_call: TRBV7-9; cdr3_nt: TGTGCCAGCAGCTCCCAGGGAGGATCTGCGGAAAAACTGTTTTTT; cdr3_aa: CASSSQGGSAEKLFF